This T cell receptor beta chain appears in the sequencing data of a study of cytomegalovirus exposure and HLA in healthy donors. General study findings and limits: Most TCR beta V segments were productive about 90% or about 30% of the time in an earlier analysis. Presence/absence analyses took donor sequencing depth as roughly uniform.

The CDR3 is 14 amino acids. Trimming removed 5 bases at V and 7 bases at J, with 15 bases between. CDR1 is SEHNR and CDR2 is FQNEAQ in the germline V gene (reference sequence). The PCR contained 60 Vbeta and 13 Jbeta primers. Sequencing was performed with immunoSEQ multiplex PCR; in TCRdb, only in-frame clones are kept and a portion is missing. Of 200,000 or so clones listed, roughly 80% were seen once; the top ten hold about 3.1%. This clone showed up just once. The antigen is undetermined. J is TRBJ2-1 and V is TRBV7-9; a possible D gene is TRBD1 (5 bases). This sequence originates from a man in his thirties or forties in good health and CMV-seronegative. The sample consisted of PBMCs. The CDR3: CASSGYIQGNEQFF. Here the CDR3 DNA reads TGTGCCAGCAGCGGCTACATCCAGGGTAATGAGCAGTTCTTC.